This record concerns one T cell receptor (beta chain) sequence. Its target is not known. The data stem from a study of vaccination effects on CD4 cells after COVID-19. At the level of the study: Once vaccinated, a few convalescent patients were sampled both early and late afterward. A median of 72 days separated the second dose and sampling.

Profiling relied on immunoSEQ multiplex PCR, and the TCRdb table lists in-frame clones only, not all of them. There are approximately 40,000 clones in the sample; about 80% occur only once, and roughly 3.5% lies in the top ten. Culture proceeded for approximately nine days, and CD4+ T cells were then isolated. Infection with SARS-CoV-2 occurred in the person between March and December 2020, and PCR confirmed it. As their vaccination, participants received two doses of either BNT162b2 or mRNA-1273. IL-2 medium supplanted half the medium on days 3 and 7. Study results and limitations: Convalescents' post-vaccine spike-reactive clones were mainly new, vaccine-induced.

The sequence was obtained from a human donor who had a prior SARS-CoV-2 infection. The specimen was CD4+ T cells from PBMCs cultured without peptide, collected after COVID-19 vaccination.

The CDR3 sequence is CASSEGKTSGKETQYF. The CDR3 DNA follows: TGTGCCAGCAGCGAGGGGAAGACTAGCGGAAAAGAGACCCAGTACTTC. The chain joins TRBV9 to TRBJ2-5; TRBD2 matches 9 bases. The CDR3 runs 16 residues. V dropped 3 bases and J dropped 3; count of bases not matched to a gene: 9. Germline V gene lookup returns CDR1 SGDLS and CDR2 YYNGEE.